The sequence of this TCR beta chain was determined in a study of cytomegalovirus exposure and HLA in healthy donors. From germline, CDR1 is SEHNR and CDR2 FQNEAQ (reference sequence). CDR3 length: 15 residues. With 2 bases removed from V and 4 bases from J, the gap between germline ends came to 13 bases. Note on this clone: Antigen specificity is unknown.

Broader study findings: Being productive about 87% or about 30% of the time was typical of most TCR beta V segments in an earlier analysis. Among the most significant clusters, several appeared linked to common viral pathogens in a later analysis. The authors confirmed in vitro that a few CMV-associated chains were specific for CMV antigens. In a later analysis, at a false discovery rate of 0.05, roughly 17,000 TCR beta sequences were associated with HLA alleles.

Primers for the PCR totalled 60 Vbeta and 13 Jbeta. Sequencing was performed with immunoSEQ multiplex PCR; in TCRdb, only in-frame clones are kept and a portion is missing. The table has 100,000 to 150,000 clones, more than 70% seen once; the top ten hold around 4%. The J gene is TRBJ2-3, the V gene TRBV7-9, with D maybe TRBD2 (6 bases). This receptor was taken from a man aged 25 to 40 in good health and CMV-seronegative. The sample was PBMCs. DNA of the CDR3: TGTGCCAGCAGCTTATATGGGGGGTTGGCAGATACGCAGTATTTT. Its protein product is CASSLYGGLADTQYF. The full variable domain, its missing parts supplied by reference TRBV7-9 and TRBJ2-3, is DTGVSQNPRHKITKRGQNVTFRCDPISEHNRLYWYRQTLGQGPEFLTYFQNEAQLEKSRLLSDRFSAERPKGSFSTLEIQRTEQGDSAMYLCASSLYGGLADTQYFGPGTRLTVL.